The present T cell receptor (beta chain) was sequenced within a study of blood T cell repertoires in COVID-19. The protocol was immunoSEQ multiplex PCR, while the TCRdb copy is restricted to in-frame clones and leaves out a portion. This table holds approximately 190,000 clones, around four fifths found once. The CDR3 is 14 residues long. Germline assignment: CDR1 MNHEY and CDR2 SMNVEV (reference sequence). The germline V and J ends were trimmed by 4 bases and 2 bases, with 9 bases remaining between them. The TCR was taken from a woman between 40 and 50 years old with acute or convalescent COVID-19. Material: peripheral blood. The gene calls are TRBV27 and TRBJ1-3; D is unclear. The CDR3 bases are TGTGCCAGCAGTTCAAGCAACCCTGGAAACACCATATATTTT. This codes for CASSSSNPGNTIYF.